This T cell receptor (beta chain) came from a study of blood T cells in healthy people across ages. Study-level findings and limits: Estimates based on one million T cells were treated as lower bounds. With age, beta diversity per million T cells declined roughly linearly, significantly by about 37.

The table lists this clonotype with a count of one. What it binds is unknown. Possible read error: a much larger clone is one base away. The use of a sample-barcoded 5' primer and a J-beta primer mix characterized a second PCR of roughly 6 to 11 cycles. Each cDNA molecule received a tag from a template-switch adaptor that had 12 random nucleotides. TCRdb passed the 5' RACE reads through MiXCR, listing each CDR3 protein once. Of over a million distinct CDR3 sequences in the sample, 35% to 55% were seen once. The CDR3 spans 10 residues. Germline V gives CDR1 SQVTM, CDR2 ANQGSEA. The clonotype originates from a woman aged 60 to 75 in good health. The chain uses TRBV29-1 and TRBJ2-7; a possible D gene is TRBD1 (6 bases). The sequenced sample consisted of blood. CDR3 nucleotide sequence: TGCATCGTTGTCAGGGGACAGCAGTACTTC. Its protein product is CIVVRGQQYF.